Listed below are T cell receptor beta chains from one sample, sequenced in a study of cytomegalovirus exposure and HLA in healthy donors. Profiling relied on immunoSEQ multiplex PCR, and the TCRdb table lists in-frame clones only, not all of them. The sample carries about 160,000 clones, approximately 70% recorded once. Material for sequencing was PBMCs. Receptor source: a man in his forties in good health and CMV-seropositive. Each CDR3 is given with its conserved first and last residue. The D gene is left open where the match is weak. Only part of the rows carry a size: once, few, many, or a class if the clone is expanded.

D gene | clone size | J gene | V gene | CDR3 DNA | CDR3 protein
TRBD1 | NA | TRBJ1-2 | TRBV6-5 | TGTGCCAGCAGCCCCGGGACAGGGTATTCCTATGGCTACACCTTC | CASSPGTGYSYGYTF
TRBD1 | NA | TRBJ1-1 | TRBV7-2 | TGTGCCAGCAGCTTAAGGGGGCAGCACACTGAAGCTTTCTTT | CASSLRGQHTEAFF
TRBD1 | few | TRBJ1-2 | TRBV29-1 | TGCAGCGTCCCCCTACGGACAGGAACGAACTATGGCTACACCTTC | CSVPLRTGTNYGYTF
NA | NA | TRBJ2-2 | TRBV5-1 | TGCGCCAGCGGCCGGACTGCTACCGGGGAGCTGTTTTTT | CASGRTATGELFF
NA | NA | TRBJ1-5 | TRBV6-6 | TGTGCCAGCAGACGCGAGGGTCAGCCCCAGCATTTT | CASRREGQPQHF
TRBD2 | NA | TRBJ2-5 | TRBV10-1 | TGCGCCAGCAGGGACGGGGGGAGGTCGGAGACCCAGTACTTC | CASRDGGRSETQYF
TRBD2 | few | TRBJ2-3 | TRBV2 | TGTGCCAGCAGTGTTTTAGGAGCGGGAAGACAACGGACGCAGTATTTT | CASSVLGAGRQRTQYF
NA | few | TRBJ1-4 | TRBV5-6 | TGTGCCAGCAGCTTGGGTGGGAGAAACGAAAAACTGTTTTTT | CASSLGGRNEKLFF
NA | once | TRBJ2-5 | TRBV7-6 | TGTGCCAGCAGCTTACTCTTCCGCGGGGGCTACCAAGAGACCCAGTACTTC | CASSLLFRGGYQETQYF
NA | few | TRBJ2-7 | TRBV6-5 | TGTGCCAGCAGTTACTCGGAGGGTTCCTACGAGCAGTACTTC | CASSYSEGSYEQYF
NA | NA | TRBJ2-3 | TRBV7-3 | TGTGCCAGCAGCTTAAGGCGGCGGGATACGCAGTATTTT | CASSLRRRDTQYF
TRBD1 | once | TRBJ2-5 | TRBV5-1 | TGCGCCAGCAGCTTGGGGGACAGGCAAGAGACCCAGTACTTC | CASSLGDRQETQYF
NA | NA | TRBJ2-3 | TRBV7-2 | TGTGCCAGCAGCTTAGGACTTGCCACAGATACGCAGTATTTT | CASSLGLATDTQYF
TRBD1 | NA | TRBJ2-7 | TRBV4-1 | TGCGCCAGCAGCCAAATCCCTCCGGGACAGGGACACTACGAGCAGTACTTC | CASSQIPPGQGHYEQYF
NA | few | TRBJ1-1 | TRBV4-3 | TGCGCCAGCAGCCAAGGGGCAGGGTGGGGTGAAGCTTTCTTT | CASSQGAGWGEAFF
NA | NA | TRBJ2-7 | TRBV4-3 | TGCGCCAGCAGCCAAGGTATTTGGGAGGCTTCGATTGACGAGCAGTACTTC | CASSQGIWEASIDEQYF
NA | NA | TRBJ2-2 | TRBV18 | TGTGCCAGCTCACCCCAGGGGACGGCGAACACCGGGGAGCTGTTTTTT | CASSPQGTANTGELFF
TRBD2 | NA | TRBJ2-3 | TRBV7-2 | TGTGCCAGCAGTCATAGCGGGGGGGGCGCAGATACGCAGTATTTT | CASSHSGGGADTQYF
NA | few | TRBJ1-1 | TRBV5-6 | TGTGCCAGCAGCAGAGCGTACGGATACACTGAAGCTTTCTTT | CASSRAYGYTEAFF
NA | NA | TRBJ2-1 | TRBV7-2 | TGTGCCAGCAGCCGCAAAACAGGGTTTACCTACAATGAGCAGTTCTTC | CASSRKTGFTYNEQFF
NA | NA | TRBJ1-6 | TRBV29-1 | TGCAGCGTTGGAGAGAGTGGTTCACCCCTCCACTTT | CSVGESGSPLHF
NA | NA | TRBJ1-1 | TRBV4-2 | TGTGCCAGCAGCCCCCGGGGGGGGGACACTGAAGCTTTCTTT | CASSPRGGDTEAFF
NA | NA | TRBJ1-2 | TRBV9 | TGTGCCAGCAGCGTAGGGGCCGGGGGGGCGGGCGGCTACACCTTC | CASSVGAGGAGGYTF
TRBD1 | NA | TRBJ2-1 | TRBV29-1 | TGCAGCGTTGGAGGGGGCAACTCCTACAATGAGCAGTTCTTC | CSVGGGNSYNEQFF
TRBD1 | NA | TRBJ2-7 | TRBV10-3 | TGTGCCATCAGGCCGGGACAGGGTCCCTACGAGCAGTACTTC | CAIRPGQGPYEQYF
NA | NA | TRBJ1-3 | TRBV4-1 | TGCGCCAGCAGCCAAGCAGGGTTTACTGGAAACACCATATATTTT | CASSQAGFTGNTIYF
TRBD2 | NA | TRBJ2-7 | TRBV27 | TGTGCCAGCAGTCCGCCCGGACGTGGGGGAGGGTCCGAGCAGTACTTC | CASSPPGRGGGSEQYF
NA | NA | TRBJ1-3 | TRBV5-5 | TGTGCCAGCACCCTATGGACAGAACCCTCCTCTGGAAACACCATATATTTT | CASTLWTEPSSGNTIYF
NA | NA | TRBJ2-3 | TRBV5-1 | TGCGCCAGCAGTGGGAGCACTAGCACAGATACGCAGTATTTT | CASSGSTSTDTQYF